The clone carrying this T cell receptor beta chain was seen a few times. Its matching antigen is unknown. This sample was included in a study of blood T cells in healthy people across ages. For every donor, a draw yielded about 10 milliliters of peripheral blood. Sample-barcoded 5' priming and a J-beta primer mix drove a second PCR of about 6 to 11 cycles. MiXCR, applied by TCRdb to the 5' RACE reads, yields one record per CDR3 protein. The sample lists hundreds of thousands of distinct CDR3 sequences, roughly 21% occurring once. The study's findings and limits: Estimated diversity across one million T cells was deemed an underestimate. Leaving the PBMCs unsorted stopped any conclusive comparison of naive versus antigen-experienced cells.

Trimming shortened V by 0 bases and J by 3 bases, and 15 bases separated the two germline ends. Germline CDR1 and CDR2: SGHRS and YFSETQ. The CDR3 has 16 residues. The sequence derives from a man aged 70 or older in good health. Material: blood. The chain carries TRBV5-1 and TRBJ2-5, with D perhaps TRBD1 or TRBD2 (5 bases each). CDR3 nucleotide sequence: TGCGCCAGCAGCTTGGAGGGTTCGGGGACCGAAGAGACCCAGTACTTC. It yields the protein CASSLEGSGTEETQYF.